The clone carrying this TCR beta chain was seen at least ten times. The antigen remains undetermined. The read halts 3 residues ahead of the CDR3 end, with the missing end drawn from the germline J gene. The entry originates in a study of T cell clonality in common variable immunodeficiency. Study results and caveats: Authors noted CVID clonality's cause needs subpopulation repertoire sequencing.

Some clones are missing from TCRdb's copy, which holds only in-frame ones; the method was immunoSEQ multiplex PCR. This repertoire holds tens of thousands of clones, and none appear only once. Per germline, CDR1 DFQATT and CDR2 SNEGSKA (reference sequence). CDR3 length: 15 amino acids. V was pared by 0 bases and J by 3 bases, with 14 bases between. Caucasian heritage predominated among both patients and controls. Donors gave roughly 4.5 to 9 ml heparinized peripheral whole blood. The chain carries TRBV20-1 and TRBJ1-2; unclear D gene. The sequence derives from a person aged 18 to 70 in good health. Material: peripheral blood mononuclear cells. The CDR3: CSARDPGRLDYGYTF. CDR3 DNA (partial): TGCAGTGCTAGAGATCCGGGTCGCTTGGACTATGGC.